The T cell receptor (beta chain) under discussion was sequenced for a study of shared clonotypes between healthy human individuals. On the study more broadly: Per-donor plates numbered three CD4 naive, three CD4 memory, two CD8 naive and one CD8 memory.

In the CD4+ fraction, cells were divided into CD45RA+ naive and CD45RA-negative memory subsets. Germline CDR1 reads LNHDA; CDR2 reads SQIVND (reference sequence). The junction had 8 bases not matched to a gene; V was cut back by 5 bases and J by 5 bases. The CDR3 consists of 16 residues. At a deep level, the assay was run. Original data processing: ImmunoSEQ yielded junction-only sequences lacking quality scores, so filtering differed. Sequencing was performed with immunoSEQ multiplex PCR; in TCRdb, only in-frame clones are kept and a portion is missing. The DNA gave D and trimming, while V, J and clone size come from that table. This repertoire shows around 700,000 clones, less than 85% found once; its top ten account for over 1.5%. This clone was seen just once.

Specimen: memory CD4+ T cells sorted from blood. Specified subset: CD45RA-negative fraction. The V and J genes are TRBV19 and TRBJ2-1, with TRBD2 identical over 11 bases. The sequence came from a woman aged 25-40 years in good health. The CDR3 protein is CASSPQGLAANNEQFF. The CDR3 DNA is TGTGCCAGTAGTCCCCAGGGACTAGCGGCAAACAATGAGCAGTTCTTC.